This T cell receptor (beta chain) came from a study of CD8 T cells in Susac syndrome. The CDR3 consists of 15 residues. Germline trimming cut 5 bases from V and 1 base from J; bases unmatched to any gene: 4. CDR1 and CDR2 (germline): SEHNR, FQNEAQ (reference sequence). From blood CD8+ and CD4+ T cells, TCR beta sequences were generated. The multiple sclerosis controls were treatment-naive patients with relapsing-remitting disease that was stable or active. Negative isolation was used for CD8+ and CD4+ T cells, and FACS enrichment was applied to TEMRA cells. Random hexamers were used to reverse transcribe the RNA input (roughly 0.5 to 1 ug). TCRdb re-derived calls from the immunoSEQ multiplex PCR reads in MiXCR, one entry per CDR3 protein. The table lists 190,000 or so distinct CDR3 sequences, roughly 96% of them singletons, with under 0.095% in the top ten.

Sequencing was done on a sample of CD4+ T cells from PBMCs. The receptor was derived from a human donor with multiple sclerosis. The chain couples TRBV7-9 to TRBJ2-1; TRBD2 agrees at 8 bases. CDR3 in amino acids: CASSRSGNSYNEQFF. In DNA, the CDR3 is TGTGCCAGCAGCCGTAGCGGGAATTCCTACAATGAGCAGTTCTTC.